Below are 2 T cell receptor beta chains sequenced from a single sample in a study of CD8 T cells in ankylosing spondylitis. Findings of the study overall: A TCR beta motif of about eight highly homologous variants appeared characteristic of ankylosing spondylitis blood.

Their antigen targets remain unknown. TCRdb re-derived calls from the 5' RACE reads in MiXCR, one entry per CDR3 protein. The sample records under 950,000 distinct CDR3 sequences, under 20% being singletons. The sample was blood, either unsorted or a sorted T cell fraction (not recorded which). The receptors come from a male donor with ankylosing spondylitis.

The V call is TRBV7-9, the J call TRBJ2-1; D is perhaps TRBD2 (6 bases). V lost 0 bases and J lost 4, with 16 bases in between. Germline values: CDR1 SEHNR, CDR2 FQNEAQ (reference sequence). This CDR3 has 17 residues. CDR3 nucleotide sequence: TGTGCCAGCAGCTTAGCCGGCGGGTCCCGGGGGTACAATGAGCAGTTCTTC. Translation gives CASSLAGGSRGYNEQFF. Variable domain in full (rest from reference TRBV7-9 and TRBJ2-1): DTGVSQNPRHKITKRGQNVTFRCDPISEHNRLYWYRQTLGQGPEFLTYFQNEAQLEKSRLLSDRFSAERPKGSFSTLEIQRTEQGDSAMYLCASSLAGGSRGYNEQFFGPGTRLTVL.

The chain couples TRBV5-4 to TRBJ1-2; the D is unclear. This CDR3 is built from 15 residues. In germline, CDR1 is SGHNT, CDR2 YYREEE (reference sequence). Trimming shortened V by 2 bases and J by 5 bases, and 16 bases separated the two germline ends. The CDR3 sequence is CASSFPDDWTYGYTF. CDR3 in DNA: TGTGCCAGCAGCTTCCCCGACGACTGGACTTATGGCTACACCTTC.